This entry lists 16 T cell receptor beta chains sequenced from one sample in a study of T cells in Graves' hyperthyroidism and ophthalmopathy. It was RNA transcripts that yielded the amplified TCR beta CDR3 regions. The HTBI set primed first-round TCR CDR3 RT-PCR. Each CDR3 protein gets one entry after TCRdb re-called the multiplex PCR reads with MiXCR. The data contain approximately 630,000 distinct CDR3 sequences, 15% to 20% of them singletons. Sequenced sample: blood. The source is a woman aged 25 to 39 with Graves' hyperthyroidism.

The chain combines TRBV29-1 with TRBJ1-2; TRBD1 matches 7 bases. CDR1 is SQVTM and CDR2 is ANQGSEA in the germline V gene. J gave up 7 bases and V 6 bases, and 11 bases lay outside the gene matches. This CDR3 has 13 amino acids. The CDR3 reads CSVIGTHRGGYTF. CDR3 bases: TGCAGCGTGATAGGGACCCACAGGGGTGGCTACACCTTC.

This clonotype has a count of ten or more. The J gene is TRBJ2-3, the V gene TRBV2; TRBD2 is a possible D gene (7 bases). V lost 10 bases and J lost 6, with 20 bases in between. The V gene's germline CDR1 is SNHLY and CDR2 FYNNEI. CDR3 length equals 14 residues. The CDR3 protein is CATITRGGPDTQYF. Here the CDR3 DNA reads TGTGCCACCATTACTAGGGGGGGACCGGATACGCAGTATTTT.

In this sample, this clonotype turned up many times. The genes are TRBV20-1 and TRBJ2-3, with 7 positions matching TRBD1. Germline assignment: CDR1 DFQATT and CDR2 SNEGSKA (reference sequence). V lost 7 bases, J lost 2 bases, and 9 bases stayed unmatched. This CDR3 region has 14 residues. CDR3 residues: CSVTTGFSTDTQYF. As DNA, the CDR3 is TGCAGTGTAACGACAGGGTTCTCCACAGATACGCAGTATTTT.

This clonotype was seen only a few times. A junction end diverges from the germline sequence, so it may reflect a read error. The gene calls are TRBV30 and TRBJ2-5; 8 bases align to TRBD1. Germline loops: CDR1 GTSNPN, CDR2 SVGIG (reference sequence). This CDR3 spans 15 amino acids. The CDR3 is CAWSLWTGPQVTQYF. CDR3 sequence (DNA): TGTGCCTGGAGCTTATGGACAGGGCCTCAAGTGACCCAGTACTTC.

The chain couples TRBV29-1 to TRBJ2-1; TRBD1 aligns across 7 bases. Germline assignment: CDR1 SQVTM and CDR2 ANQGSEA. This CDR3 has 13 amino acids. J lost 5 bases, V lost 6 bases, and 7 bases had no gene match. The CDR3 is CSVPWTGHNEQFF. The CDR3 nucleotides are TGCAGCGTCCCGTGGACAGGTCACAATGAGCAGTTCTTC.

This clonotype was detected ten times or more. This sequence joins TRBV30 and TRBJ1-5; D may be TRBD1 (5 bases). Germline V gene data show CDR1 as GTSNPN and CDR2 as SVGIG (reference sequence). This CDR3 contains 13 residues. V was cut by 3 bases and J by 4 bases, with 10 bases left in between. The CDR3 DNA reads TGTGCCTGGAGCGAGGACACAAATCAGCCCCAGCATTTT. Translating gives CAWSEDTNQPQHF. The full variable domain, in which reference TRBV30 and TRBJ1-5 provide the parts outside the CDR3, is SQTIHQWPATLVQPVGSPLSLECTVEGTSNPNLYWYRQAAGRGLQLLFYSVGIGQISSEVPQNLSASRPQDRQFILSSKKLLLSDSGFYLCAWSEDTNQPQHFGDGTRLSIL.

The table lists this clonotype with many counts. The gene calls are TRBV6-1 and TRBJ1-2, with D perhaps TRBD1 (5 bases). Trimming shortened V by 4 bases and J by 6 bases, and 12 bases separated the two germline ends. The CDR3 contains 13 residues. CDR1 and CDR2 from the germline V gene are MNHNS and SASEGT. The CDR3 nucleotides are TGTGCCAGCAGTGCCGGGACGGAAAATGGCTACACCTTC. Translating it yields CASSAGTENGYTF.

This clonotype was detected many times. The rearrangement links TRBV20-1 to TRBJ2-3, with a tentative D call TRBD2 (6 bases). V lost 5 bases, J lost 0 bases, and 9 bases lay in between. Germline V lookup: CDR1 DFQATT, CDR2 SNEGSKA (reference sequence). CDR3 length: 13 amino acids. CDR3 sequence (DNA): TGCAGTGCTCCGGGACTTAGCACAGATACGCAGTATTTT. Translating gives CSAPGLSTDTQYF.

The CDR3 region has the DNA TGTGCCAGCAAGGGAGGGCGTGAGACCCAGTACTTC. Amino acids: CASKGGRETQYF. The gene calls are TRBV6-2 or TRBV6-3 and TRBJ2-5; 7 nucleotides line up with TRBD2. This CDR3 spans 12 amino acids. V was clipped by 7 bases and J by 5 bases; unmatched bases: 4. Germline V CDR1 and CDR2: MNHEY, SVGEGT.

In nucleotides, the CDR3 is TGTGCCAGTAGCCATTCTAGCATCCCCTACAATGAGCAGTTCTTC. Translating gives CASSHSSIPYNEQFF. The V and J genes are TRBV19 and TRBJ2-1, with D maybe TRBD2 (5 bases). The V and J ends lost 6 bases and 2 bases respectively, with 14 bases between them. The CDR3 extends over 15 amino acids. From germline, CDR1 is LNHDA and CDR2 SQIVND (reference sequence).

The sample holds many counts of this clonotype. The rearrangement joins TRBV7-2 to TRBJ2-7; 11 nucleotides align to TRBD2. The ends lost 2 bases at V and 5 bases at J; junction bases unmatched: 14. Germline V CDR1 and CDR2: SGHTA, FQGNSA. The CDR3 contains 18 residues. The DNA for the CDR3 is TGTGCCAGCAGCTTACCGACCCTAGCGGGAGGACAGGGAAACGAGCAGTACTTC. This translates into CASSLPTLAGGQGNEQYF.

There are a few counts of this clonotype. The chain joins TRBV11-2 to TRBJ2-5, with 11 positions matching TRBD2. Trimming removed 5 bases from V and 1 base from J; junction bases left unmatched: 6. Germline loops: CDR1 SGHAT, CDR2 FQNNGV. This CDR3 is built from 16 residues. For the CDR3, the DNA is TGTGCCAGCAGCCGCATGACTAGCGGGACCCAAGAGACCCAGTACTTC. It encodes CASSRMTSGTQETQYF.

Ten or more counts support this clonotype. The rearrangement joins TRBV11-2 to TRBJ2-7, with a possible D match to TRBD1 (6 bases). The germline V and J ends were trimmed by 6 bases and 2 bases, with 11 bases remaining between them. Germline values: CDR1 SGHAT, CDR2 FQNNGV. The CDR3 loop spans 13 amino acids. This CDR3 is CASSPGVTYEQYF. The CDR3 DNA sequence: TGTGCCAGCAGTCCAGGGGTTACCTACGAGCAGTACTTC.

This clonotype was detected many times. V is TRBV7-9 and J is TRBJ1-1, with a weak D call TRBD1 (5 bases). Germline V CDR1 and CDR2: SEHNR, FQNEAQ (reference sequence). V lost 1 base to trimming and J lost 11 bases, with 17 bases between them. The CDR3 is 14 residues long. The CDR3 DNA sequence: TGTGCCAGCAGCTTAGGAGATATGGGGGGATTGGCTTTCTTT. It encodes CASSLGDMGGLAFF.

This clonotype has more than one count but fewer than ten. The chain's CDR3 is CASGADNGADTQYF. CDR3 DNA sequence: TGTGCCAGCGGGGCCGACAACGGGGCAGATACGCAGTATTTT. The J gene is TRBJ2-3, the V gene TRBV25-1; D tentatively reads TRBD1 or TRBD2 (5 bases each). CDR1 and CDR2 from the germline V gene are MGHDK and SYGVNS. Trimming took 8 bases from V and 4 from J, leaving 16 bases between them. CDR3 length: 14 residues.

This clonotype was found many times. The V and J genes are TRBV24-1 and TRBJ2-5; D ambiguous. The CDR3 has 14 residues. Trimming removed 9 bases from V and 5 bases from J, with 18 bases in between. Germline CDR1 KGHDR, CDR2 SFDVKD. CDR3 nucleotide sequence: TGTGCCACCTCGGTTTTAGGACCACCGGAGACCCAGTACTTC. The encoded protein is CATSVLGPPETQYF.